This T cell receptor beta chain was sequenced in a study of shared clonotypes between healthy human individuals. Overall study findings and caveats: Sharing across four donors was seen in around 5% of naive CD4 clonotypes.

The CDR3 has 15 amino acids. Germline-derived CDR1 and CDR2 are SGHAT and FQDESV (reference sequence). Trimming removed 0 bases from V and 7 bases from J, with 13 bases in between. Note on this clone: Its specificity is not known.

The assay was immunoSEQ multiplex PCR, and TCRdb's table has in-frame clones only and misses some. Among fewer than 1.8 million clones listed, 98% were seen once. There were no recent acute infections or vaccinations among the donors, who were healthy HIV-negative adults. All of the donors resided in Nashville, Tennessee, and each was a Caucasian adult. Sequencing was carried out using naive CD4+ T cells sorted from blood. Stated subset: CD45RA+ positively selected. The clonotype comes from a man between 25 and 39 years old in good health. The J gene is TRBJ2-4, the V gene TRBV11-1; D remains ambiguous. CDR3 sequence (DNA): TGTGCCAGCAGCTTAGCCAAAGGGAAGAGTAACATTCAGTACTTC. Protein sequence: CASSLAKGKSNIQYF.